These 7 T cell receptor beta chains were all obtained from the same sample, sequenced in a study of OX40 agonist ivuxolimab in advanced cancers. TCRdb keeps only in-frame clones here, not all; method: immunoSEQ multiplex PCR. The profile covers approximately 76,000 clones, with roughly 90% appearing a single time and approximately 0.81% taken by the ten largest. This specimen consisted of CD4+ or CD8+ T cells sorted from blood, obtained in a trial of the OX40 agonist ivuxolimab. These receptors all stem from an adult with an advanced solid tumor such as melanoma, head and neck, liver or kidney cancer.

J is TRBJ1-2 and V is TRBV5-4; TRBD1 aligns across 9 bases. Germline CDR1 and CDR2: SGHNT and YYREEE (reference sequence). The ends lost 4 bases at V and 4 bases at J; junction bases unmatched: 8. The CDR3 length is 15 residues. The CDR3 region has the DNA TGTGCCAGCAGCAGGGACAGGGAAATCGTCTATGGCTACACCTTC. As protein: CASSRDREIVYGYTF.

The rearrangement joins TRBV9 to TRBJ2-2; D call uncertain. Per germline, CDR1 SGDLS and CDR2 YYNGEE. The germline V and J ends were trimmed by 5 bases and 0 bases, with 8 bases remaining between them. The CDR3 totals 14 residues. CDR3 residues: CASRGAANTGELFF. In DNA form, the CDR3 reads TGTGCCAGCAGGGGTGCAGCGAACACCGGGGAGCTGTTTTTT.

V gene TRBV5-4 combines with J gene TRBJ2-6; D is possibly TRBD1 (8 bases). Germline CDR1 SGHNT, CDR2 YYREEE (reference sequence). V was cut by 5 bases and J by 2 bases, with 14 bases left in between. CDR3 length: 16 amino acids. CDR3 amino acids: CASRNRGGPGANVLTF. In DNA form, the CDR3 reads TGTGCCAGCAGGAACAGGGGGGGGCCTGGGGCCAACGTCCTGACTTTC.

This clone is a singleton in its sample. The rearrangement links TRBV7-6 to TRBJ2-7; TRBD2 agrees at 14 bases. V trimming: 5 bases; J trimming: 4 bases; junction bases outside the gene matches: 4. Germline lookup yields CDR1 SGHVS and CDR2 FNYEAQ. The CDR3 runs to 15 residues. For the CDR3, the DNA is TGTGCCAGCAGCCCGGGGACTAGCGGGAGTTACGAGCAGTACTTC. It encodes CASSPGTSGSYEQYF.

The chain has TRBV28 and TRBJ1-2; the D gene is possibly TRBD1 (5 bases). CDR3 size: 15 residues. From germline, CDR1 is MDHEN and CDR2 SYDVKM. The V end was cut by 7 bases, the J end by 2 bases, with 17 bases between. The DNA of the CDR3 is TGTGCCAGCATCCCTCAGGGCAGGGAGAACTATGGCTACACCTTC. Translated, it gives CASIPQGRENYGYTF.

This chain uses TRBV5-4 with TRBJ2-5; 10 nucleotides line up with TRBD2. The CDR3 runs 15 residues. The germline CDR1 and CDR2 sequences are SGHNT and YYREEE (reference sequence). Trimming took 0 bases from V and 4 from J; bases not matched to a gene: 3. The chain's CDR3 is CASSLEAGGVETQYF. CDR3 sequence (DNA): TGTGCCAGCAGCTTGGAAGCGGGGGGGGTAGAGACCCAGTACTTC.

The V call is TRBV29-1, the J call TRBJ1-4, with D possibly being TRBD1 (5 bases). There are 13 residues in the CDR3. Germline CDR1 reads SQVTM; CDR2 reads ANQGSEA. V was trimmed by 4 bases and J by 0 bases, leaving 6 bases between them. In nucleotides, the CDR3 is TGCAGCGTTGGAGGGGCAACTAATGAAAAACTGTTTTTT. It yields the protein CSVGGATNEKLFF.